Reported below is one T cell receptor (beta chain). Assay used: immunoSEQ multiplex PCR; TCRdb lists only in-frame clones, some missing. The table records hundreds of thousands of clones, approximately 96% of them present only once. CD8 cells regarded as naive lacked CD45RO, were positively chosen for CCR7, and omitted terminally differentiated effector memory CD45RA+ cells. The healthy adult donors were HIV-negative and reported no recent acute infections or vaccinations. This CDR3 has 13 residues. V was clipped by 4 bases and J by 5 bases, with 12 bases between them. The germline V gene encodes CDR1 SGHNT and CDR2 YYREEE (reference sequence). The data stem from a study of shared clonotypes between healthy human individuals.

Sample: naive CD8+ T cells sorted from blood. V is TRBV5-4 and J is TRBJ2-5; D not certain. The TCR sequence derives from a man aged 25 to 40 in good health. CDR3 bases: TGTGCCAGCAGCCCCAGTCTTTACGAGACCCAGTACTTC. This translates into CASSPSLYETQYF.